Listed below are T cell receptor beta chains from one sample, sequenced in a study of radiation and T cells in renal cell carcinoma. Sequenced by immunoSEQ multiplex PCR; TCRdb stores in-frame clones only, minus some. The table includes some 60,000 clones, around 80% detected once. Sample: blood, taken from a patient whose treatment included radiotherapy and nephrectomy. The receptors were gathered from a man in his fifties or sixties with renal cell carcinoma. Both conserved end residues are part of each CDR3. A D gene is named only where the DNA matches it firmly. Rows may omit the clone size; those that give it use once, few, many or a size class.

cdr3_nt: TGTGCCAGCAGCTCCCAAGGCGGGGCGACGAACACTGAAGCTTTCTTT
cdr3_aa: CASSSQGGATNTEAFF
j_call: TRBJ1-1
v_call: TRBV7-6
clone_size: NA
d_call: NA

cdr3_nt: TGTGCCAGCAGCCGGACAGTATACGAGCAGTACTTC
cdr3_aa: CASSRTVYEQYF
j_call: TRBJ2-7
v_call: TRBV6-5
clone_size: NA
d_call: NA

cdr3_nt: TGCGCCAGCAGCCATTCCCGGGGGGGATCCTACGAGCAGTACTTC
cdr3_aa: CASSHSRGGSYEQYF
j_call: TRBJ2-7
v_call: TRBV4-3
clone_size: NA
d_call: TRBD2

cdr3_nt: TGTGCCAGCAGCTTAGACGGGGCCTACGAGCAGTACTTC
cdr3_aa: CASSLDGAYEQYF
j_call: TRBJ2-7
v_call: TRBV11-2
clone_size: once
d_call: NA

cdr3_nt: TGTGCCAGCAGCTTTGAACTAGCGGGGGGGTCAGGAGATACGCAGTATTTT
cdr3_aa: CASSFELAGGSGDTQYF
j_call: TRBJ2-3
v_call: TRBV5-6
clone_size: NA
d_call: TRBD2

cdr3_nt: TGTGCCAGCAGCGCCTTCGACACAGATACGCAGTATTTT
cdr3_aa: CASSAFDTDTQYF
j_call: TRBJ2-3
v_call: TRBV7-2
clone_size: NA
d_call: NA

cdr3_nt: TGTGCCAGCAGCTCACCACCGAACACCGGGGAGCTGTTTTTT
cdr3_aa: CASSSPPNTGELFF
j_call: TRBJ2-2
v_call: TRBV13
clone_size: NA
d_call: NA

cdr3_nt: TGTGCCAGCGGGACAGGGGGCGGCACTGAAGCTTTCTTT
cdr3_aa: CASGTGGGTEAFF
j_call: TRBJ1-1
v_call: TRBV14
clone_size: NA
d_call: TRBD1

cdr3_nt: TGTGCCAGCTCACCGGCGGGACAGGATTACGAGCAGTACTTC
cdr3_aa: CASSPAGQDYEQYF
j_call: TRBJ2-7
v_call: TRBV18
clone_size: NA
d_call: TRBD1

cdr3_nt: TGTGCCAGCAGCTCGAGGACTAGCGGGGGGGCCAGAGACATTCAGTACTTC
cdr3_aa: CASSSRTSGGARDIQYF
j_call: TRBJ2-4
v_call: TRBV5-5
clone_size: NA
d_call: TRBD2

cdr3_nt: TGTGCCAGCAGCTTGGACAGGAACACTGAAGCTTTCTTT
cdr3_aa: CASSLDRNTEAFF
j_call: TRBJ1-1
v_call: TRBV7-7
clone_size: NA
d_call: NA

cdr3_nt: TGTGCCAGCTCACCCTGGGGGACTCACACTGAAGCTTTCTTT
cdr3_aa: CASSPWGTHTEAFF
j_call: TRBJ1-1
v_call: TRBV18
clone_size: NA
d_call: NA

cdr3_nt: TGTGCCAGCAGGCGGACTAGCGGGGTACTTATCCAAGAGACCCAGTACTTC
cdr3_aa: CASRRTSGVLIQETQYF
j_call: TRBJ2-5
v_call: TRBV7-8
clone_size: NA
d_call: TRBD2

cdr3_nt: TGTGCCAGCAGTGGTTGGACAGCGAACACTGAAGCTTTCTTT
cdr3_aa: CASSGWTANTEAFF
j_call: TRBJ1-1
v_call: TRBV6-1
clone_size: NA
d_call: NA

cdr3_nt: TGTGCCAGCGGACGAGGGTCGCAAGAGACCCAGTACTTC
cdr3_aa: CASGRGSQETQYF
j_call: TRBJ2-5
v_call: TRBV7-2
clone_size: NA
d_call: NA

cdr3_nt: TGCAGCGTTGAGTTGACATATGGCTACACCTTC
cdr3_aa: CSVELTYGYTF
j_call: TRBJ1-2
v_call: TRBV29-1
clone_size: NA
d_call: NA

cdr3_nt: TGTGCCAGTACCCGGGACAGGGAGGGTACTGAAGCTTTCTTT
cdr3_aa: CASTRDREGTEAFF
j_call: TRBJ1-1
v_call: TRBV19
clone_size: NA
d_call: TRBD1

cdr3_nt: TGTGCCAGCAGCCCCACGGGCTCTAATGAAAAACTGTTTTTT
cdr3_aa: CASSPTGSNEKLFF
j_call: TRBJ1-4
v_call: TRBV7-2
clone_size: NA
d_call: NA

cdr3_nt: TGTGCCAGCAGTCGGGAGACAGGGACCAACAATGAGCAGTTCTTC
cdr3_aa: CASSRETGTNNEQFF
j_call: TRBJ2-1
v_call: TRBV7-2
clone_size: NA
d_call: NA

cdr3_nt: TGCGCCAGCAGTGAGTCTCAAATAATGTCCCTTTCGAACACCGGGGAGCTGTTTTTT
cdr3_aa: CASSESQIMSLSNTGELFF
j_call: TRBJ2-2
v_call: TRBV10-1
clone_size: NA
d_call: NA

cdr3_nt: TGTGCCAGCCAAGGAAATGAAAAACTGTTTTTT
cdr3_aa: CASQGNEKLFF
j_call: TRBJ1-4
v_call: TRBV25-1
clone_size: NA
d_call: NA

cdr3_nt: TGTGCCAGCAGCCCTCAGGACTACAATGAGCAGTTCTTC
cdr3_aa: CASSPQDYNEQFF
j_call: TRBJ2-1
v_call: TRBV9
clone_size: NA
d_call: NA

cdr3_nt: TGCGCCAGCAGTCCAAATGAGGTTGATGAAAAACTGTTTTTT
cdr3_aa: CASSPNEVDEKLFF
j_call: TRBJ1-4
v_call: TRBV5-1
clone_size: NA
d_call: NA